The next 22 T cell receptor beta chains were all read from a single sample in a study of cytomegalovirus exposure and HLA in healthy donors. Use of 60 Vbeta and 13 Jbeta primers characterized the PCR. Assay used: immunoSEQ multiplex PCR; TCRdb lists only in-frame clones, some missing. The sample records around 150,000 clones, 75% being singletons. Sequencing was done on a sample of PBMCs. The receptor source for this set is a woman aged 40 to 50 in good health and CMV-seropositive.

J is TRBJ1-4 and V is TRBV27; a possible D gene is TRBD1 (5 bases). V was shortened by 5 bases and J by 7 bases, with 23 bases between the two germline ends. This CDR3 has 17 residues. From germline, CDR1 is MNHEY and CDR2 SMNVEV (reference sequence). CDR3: CASSTGTVHRVGEKLFF. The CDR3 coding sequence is TGTGCCAGCAGTACCGGGACTGTCCATCGGGTGGGTGAAAAACTGTTTTTT.

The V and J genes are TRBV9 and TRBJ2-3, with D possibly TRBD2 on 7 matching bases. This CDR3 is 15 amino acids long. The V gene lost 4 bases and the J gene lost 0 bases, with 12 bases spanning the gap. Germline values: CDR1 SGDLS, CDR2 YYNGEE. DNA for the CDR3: TGTGCCAGCAGCTCTAGGGGGGGAAGCACAGATACGCAGTATTTT. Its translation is CASSSRGGSTDTQYF.

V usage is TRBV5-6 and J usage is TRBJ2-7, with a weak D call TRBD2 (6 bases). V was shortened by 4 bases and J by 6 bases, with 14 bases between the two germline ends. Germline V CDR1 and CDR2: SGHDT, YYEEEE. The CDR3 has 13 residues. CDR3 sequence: CASSLTFGGEQYF. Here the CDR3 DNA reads TGTGCCAGCAGCCTCACCTTCGGGGGCGAGCAGTACTTC. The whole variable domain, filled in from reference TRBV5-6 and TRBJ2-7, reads DAGVTQSPTHLIKTRGQQVTLRCSPKSGHDTVSWYQQALGQGPQFIFQYYEEEERQRGNFPDRFSGHQFPNYSSELNVNALLLGDSALYLCASSLTFGGEQYFGPGTRLTVT.

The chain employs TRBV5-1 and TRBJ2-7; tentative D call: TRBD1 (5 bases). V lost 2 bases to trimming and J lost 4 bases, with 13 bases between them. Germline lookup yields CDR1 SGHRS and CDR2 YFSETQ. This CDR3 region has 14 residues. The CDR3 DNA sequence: TGCGCCAGCAGCTTTGGGGCTAGTTCATACGAGCAGTACTTC. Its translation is CASSFGASSYEQYF.

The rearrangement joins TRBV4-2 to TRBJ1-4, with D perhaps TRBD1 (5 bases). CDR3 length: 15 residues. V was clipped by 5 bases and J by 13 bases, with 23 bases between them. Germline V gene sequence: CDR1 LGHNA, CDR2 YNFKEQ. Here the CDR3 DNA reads TGTGCCAGCAGCTTCCGGACGGGGACTGGGGGACGACTGTTTTTT. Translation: CASSFRTGTGGRLFF.

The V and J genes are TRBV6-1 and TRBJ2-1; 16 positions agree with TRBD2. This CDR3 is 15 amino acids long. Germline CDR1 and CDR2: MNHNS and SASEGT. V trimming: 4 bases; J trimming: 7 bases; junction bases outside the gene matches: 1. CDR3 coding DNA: TGTGCCAGCAGTGGGGGACTAGCGGGAGGGAATGAGCAGTTCTTC. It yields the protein CASSGGLAGGNEQFF.

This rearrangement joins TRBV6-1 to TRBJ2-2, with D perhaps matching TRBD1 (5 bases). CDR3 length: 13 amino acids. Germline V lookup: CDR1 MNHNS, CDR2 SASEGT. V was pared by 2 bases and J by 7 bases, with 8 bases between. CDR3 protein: CASSESGFGELFF. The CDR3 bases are TGTGCCAGCAGTGAATCAGGGTTCGGGGAGCTGTTTTTT.

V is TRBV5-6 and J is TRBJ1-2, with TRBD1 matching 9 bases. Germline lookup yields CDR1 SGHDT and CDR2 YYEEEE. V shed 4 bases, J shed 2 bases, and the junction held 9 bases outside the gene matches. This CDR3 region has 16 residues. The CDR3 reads CASSVGTGHSNYGYTF. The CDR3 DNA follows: TGTGCCAGCAGCGTCGGGACAGGGCATTCCAACTATGGCTACACCTTC.

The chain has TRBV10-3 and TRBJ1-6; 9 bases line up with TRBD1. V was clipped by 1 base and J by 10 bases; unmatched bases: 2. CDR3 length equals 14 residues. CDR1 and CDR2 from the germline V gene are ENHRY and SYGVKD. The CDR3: CAISEWTGVSPLHF. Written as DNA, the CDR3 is TGTGCCATCAGTGAGTGGACAGGGGTCTCACCCCTCCACTTT.

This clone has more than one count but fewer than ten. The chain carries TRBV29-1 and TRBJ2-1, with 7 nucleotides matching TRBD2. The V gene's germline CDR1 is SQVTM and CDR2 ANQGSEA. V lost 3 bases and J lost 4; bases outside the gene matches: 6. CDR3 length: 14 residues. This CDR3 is CSVEERGTYNEQFF. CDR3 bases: TGCAGCGTTGAGGAGCGGGGTACTTACAATGAGCAGTTCTTC.

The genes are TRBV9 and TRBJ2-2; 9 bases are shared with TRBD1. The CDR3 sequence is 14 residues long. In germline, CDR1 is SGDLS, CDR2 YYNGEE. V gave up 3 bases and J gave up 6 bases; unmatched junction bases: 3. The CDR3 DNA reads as TGTGCCAGCAGCGCGCGACAGGGGGCCGGGGAGCTGTTTTTT. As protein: CASSARQGAGELFF.

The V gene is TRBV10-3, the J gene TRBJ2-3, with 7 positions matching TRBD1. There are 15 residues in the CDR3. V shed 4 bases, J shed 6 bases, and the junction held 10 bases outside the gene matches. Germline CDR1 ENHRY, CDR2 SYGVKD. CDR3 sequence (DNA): TGTGCCATCAGTGCAGGACAGGTAGAAGCCGATACGCAGTATTTT. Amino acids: CAISAGQVEADTQYF.

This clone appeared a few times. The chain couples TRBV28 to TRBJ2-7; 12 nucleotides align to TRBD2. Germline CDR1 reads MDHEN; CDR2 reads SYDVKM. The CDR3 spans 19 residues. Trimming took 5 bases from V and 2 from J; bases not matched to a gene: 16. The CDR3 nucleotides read TGTGCCAGCAGTGGGACAGGGAGTCTAGCGGGAGGGTCTCCCTACGAGCAGTACTTC. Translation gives CASSGTGSLAGGSPYEQYF.

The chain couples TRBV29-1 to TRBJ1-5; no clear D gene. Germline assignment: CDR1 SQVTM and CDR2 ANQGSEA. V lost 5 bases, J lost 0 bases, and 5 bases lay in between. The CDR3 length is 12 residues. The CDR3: CSVIYSNQPQHF. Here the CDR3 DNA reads TGCAGCGTTATCTATAGCAATCAGCCCCAGCATTTT.

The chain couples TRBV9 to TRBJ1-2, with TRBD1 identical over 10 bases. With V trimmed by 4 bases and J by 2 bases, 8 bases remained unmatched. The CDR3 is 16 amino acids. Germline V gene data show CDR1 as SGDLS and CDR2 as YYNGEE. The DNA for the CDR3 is TGTGCCAGCAGCCAAACCGGGACAGGGGCGAACTATGGCTACACCTTC. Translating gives CASSQTGTGANYGYTF.

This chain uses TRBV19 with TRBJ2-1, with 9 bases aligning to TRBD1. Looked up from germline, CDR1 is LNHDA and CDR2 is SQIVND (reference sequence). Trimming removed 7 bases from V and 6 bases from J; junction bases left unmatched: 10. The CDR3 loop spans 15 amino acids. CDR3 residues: CASTVRGTGLNEQFF. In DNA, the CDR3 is TGTGCCAGTACCGTCCGAGGGACAGGGCTCAATGAGCAGTTCTTC.

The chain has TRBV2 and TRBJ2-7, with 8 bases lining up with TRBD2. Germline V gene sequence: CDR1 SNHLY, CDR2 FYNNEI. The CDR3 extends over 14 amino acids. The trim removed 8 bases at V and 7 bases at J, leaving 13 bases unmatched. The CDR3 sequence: CASLTSGGGWEQYF. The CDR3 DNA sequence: TGTGCCAGCCTTACTAGCGGAGGAGGATGGGAGCAGTACTTC.

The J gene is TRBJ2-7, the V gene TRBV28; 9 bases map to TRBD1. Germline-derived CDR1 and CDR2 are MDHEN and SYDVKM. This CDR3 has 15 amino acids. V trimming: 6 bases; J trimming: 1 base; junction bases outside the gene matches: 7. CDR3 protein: CASRSAGTGSYEQYF. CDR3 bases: TGTGCCAGCAGATCCGCCGGGACAGGGTCCTACGAGCAGTACTTC.

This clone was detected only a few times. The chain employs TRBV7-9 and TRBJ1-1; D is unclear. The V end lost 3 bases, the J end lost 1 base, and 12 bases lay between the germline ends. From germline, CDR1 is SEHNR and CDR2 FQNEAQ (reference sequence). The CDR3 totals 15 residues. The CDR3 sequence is CASSFPPQANTEAFF. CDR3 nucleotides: TGTGCCAGCAGCTTTCCTCCGCAGGCGAACACTGAAGCTTTCTTT. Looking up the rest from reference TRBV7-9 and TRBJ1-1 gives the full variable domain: DTGVSQNPRHKITKRGQNVTFRCDPISEHNRLYWYRQTLGQGPEFLTYFQNEAQLEKSRLLSDRFSAERPKGSFSTLEIQRTEQGDSAMYLCASSFPPQANTEAFFGQGTRLTVV.

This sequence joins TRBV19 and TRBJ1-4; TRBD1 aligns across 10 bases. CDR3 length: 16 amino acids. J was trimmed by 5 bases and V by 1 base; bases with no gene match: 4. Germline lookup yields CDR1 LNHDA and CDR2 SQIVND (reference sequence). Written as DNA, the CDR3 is TGTGCCAGTAGTATAGCGGCGGGACAGGGGAATGAAAAACTGTTTTTT. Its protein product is CASSIAAGQGNEKLFF.

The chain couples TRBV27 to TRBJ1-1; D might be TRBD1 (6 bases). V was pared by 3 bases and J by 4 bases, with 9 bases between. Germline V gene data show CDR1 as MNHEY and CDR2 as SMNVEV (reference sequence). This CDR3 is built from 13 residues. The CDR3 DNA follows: TGTGCCAGCAGTTTTTACAGGGCCACTGAAGCTTTCTTT. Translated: CASSFYRATEAFF.

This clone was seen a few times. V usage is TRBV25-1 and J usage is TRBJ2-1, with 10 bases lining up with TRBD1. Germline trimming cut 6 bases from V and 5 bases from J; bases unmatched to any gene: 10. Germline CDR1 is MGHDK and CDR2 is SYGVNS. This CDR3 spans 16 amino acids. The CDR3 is CASSRPGQGNHNEQFF. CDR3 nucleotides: TGTGCCAGCAGCCGACCGGGACAGGGGAACCACAATGAGCAGTTCTTC.